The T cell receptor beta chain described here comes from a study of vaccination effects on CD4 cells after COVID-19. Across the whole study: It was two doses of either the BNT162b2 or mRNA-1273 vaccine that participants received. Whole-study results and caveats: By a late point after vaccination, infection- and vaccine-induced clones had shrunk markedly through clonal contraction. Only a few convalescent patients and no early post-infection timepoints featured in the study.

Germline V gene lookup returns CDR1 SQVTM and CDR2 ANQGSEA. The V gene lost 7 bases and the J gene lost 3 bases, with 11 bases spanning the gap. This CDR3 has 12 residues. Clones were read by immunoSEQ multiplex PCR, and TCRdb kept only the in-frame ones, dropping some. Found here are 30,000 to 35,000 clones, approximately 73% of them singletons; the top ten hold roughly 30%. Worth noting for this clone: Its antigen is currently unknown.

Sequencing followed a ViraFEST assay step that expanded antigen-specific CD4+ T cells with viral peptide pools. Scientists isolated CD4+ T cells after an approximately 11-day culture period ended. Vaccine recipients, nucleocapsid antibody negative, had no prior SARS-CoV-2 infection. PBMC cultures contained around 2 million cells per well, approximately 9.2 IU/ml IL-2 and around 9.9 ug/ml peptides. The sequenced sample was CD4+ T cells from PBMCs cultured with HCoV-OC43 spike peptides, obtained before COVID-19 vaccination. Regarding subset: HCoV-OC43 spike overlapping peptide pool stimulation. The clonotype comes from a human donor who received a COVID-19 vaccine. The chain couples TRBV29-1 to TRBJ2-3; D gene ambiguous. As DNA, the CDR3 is TGCAGCGCCCGACCGGGTACAGATACGCAGTATTTT. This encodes CSARPGTDTQYF.